Here is one T cell receptor (beta chain) with its context. The target antigen is unknown. The data were obtained in a study of vaccination effects on CD4 cells after COVID-19. Study summary: Vaccine administered to participants consisted of two doses of either BNT162b2 or mRNA-1273. Points from the study as a whole: Healthy vaccinees' vaccine-induced clones included only 1 of 255 cross-reacting with common cold coronaviruses. Clones arising from infection and from vaccination showed marked clonal contraction late after vaccination.

In germline, CDR1 is GTSNPN, CDR2 SVGIG (reference sequence). V gave up 6 bases and J gave up 0 bases, with 12 bases separating them. The CDR3 has 13 residues. TCRdb's table, derived via immunoSEQ multiplex PCR, lists solely in-frame clones and lacks some. The sample lists 25,000 to 30,000 clones; around 72% were seen once. Ahead of sequencing, the ViraFEST assay grew antigen-specific CD4+ T cells using viral peptide pools. Scientists isolated CD4+ T cells after a roughly ten-day culture period ended. No vaccinee had earlier SARS-CoV-2 infection, and nucleocapsid antibodies were negative. On days 3 and 7, fresh IL-2 medium replaced half the medium.

The sequenced sample was CD4+ T cells from PBMCs cultured with SARS-CoV-2 spike peptides, obtained before COVID-19 vaccination. The gene calls are TRBV30 and TRBJ2-7, with a weak D call TRBD2 (5 bases). The receptor's source is a human donor who received a COVID-19 vaccine. Written as DNA, the CDR3 is TGTGCCTGCCGTCGGAGCGGCTCCTACGAGCAGTACTTC. Protein: CACRRSGSYEQYF.